Shown below are 21 T cell receptor beta chains from a single sample sequenced in a study of shared clonotypes between healthy human individuals. Method: immunoSEQ multiplex PCR; TCRdb's copy keeps in-frame clones and lacks some. The sample has over a million clones; around 97% are singletons. Specimen: naive CD4+ T cells sorted from blood. The subset is: CD45RA+ positively selected. These receptors were obtained from a man aged 25 to 40 in good health.

Comments on this clone: The same CDR3 is also encoded by other DNA sequences in this sample. The chain has TRBV30 and TRBJ2-7, with 7 nucleotides matching TRBD2. Trimming took 1 base from V and 3 from J; bases not matched to a gene: 0. CDR3 length: 12 amino acids. Germline values: CDR1 GTSNPN, CDR2 SVGIG (reference sequence). For the CDR3, the DNA is TGTGCCTGGAGTGGCGGGGGCTACGAGCAGTACTTC. This gives the protein CAWSGGGYEQYF.

The V gene is TRBV6-5, the J gene TRBJ1-2; D is unresolved. Looked up from germline, CDR1 is MNHEY and CDR2 is SVGAGI. V lost 4 bases and J 8 bases, leaving 20 bases between the germline ends. This CDR3 region has 15 residues. The CDR3 spells CASSSRTQPRRGYTF. As DNA, the CDR3 is TGTGCCAGCAGTTCCCGGACTCAACCCCGAAGGGGCTACACCTTC.

This chain joins TRBV29-1 and TRBJ2-1, with a weak D call TRBD2 (5 bases). The CDR3 length is 14 residues. V was trimmed by 4 bases and J by 3 bases, leaving 13 bases between them. Germline V gene data show CDR1 as SQVTM and CDR2 as ANQGSEA. CDR3 in amino acids: CSVVPWGVYNEQFF. CDR3 bases: TGCAGCGTTGTACCTTGGGGAGTCTACAATGAGCAGTTCTTC.

The V and J genes are TRBV23-1 and TRBJ2-7; 8 nucleotides match TRBD1. TRBV23-1 is classed as an ORF, of uncertain function. J gave up 6 bases and V 2 bases, and 9 bases lay outside the gene matches. The length of the CDR3 is 15 residues. CDR3 DNA sequence: TGCGCCAGCAGTCAACCCGGGACAGGCCGGATCGAGCAGTACTTC. This sequence encodes CASSQPGTGRIEQYF.

The rearrangement joins TRBV6-6 to TRBJ2-4; 8 bases map to TRBD1. The CDR3 spans 14 residues. CDR1 and CDR2 (germline): MNHNY, SVGAGI (reference sequence). V lost 7 bases, J lost 3 bases, and 5 bases stayed unmatched. This chain's CDR3 is CASIAGGGKNIQYF. The CDR3, as DNA: TGTGCCAGCATAGCAGGGGGCGGCAAAAACATTCAGTACTTC.

The chain combines TRBV10-3 with TRBJ2-7; 11 nucleotides agree with TRBD1. Per the germline V gene, CDR1 is ENHRY and CDR2 is SYGVKD. The CDR3 sequence is 13 residues long. V lost 6 bases to trimming and J lost 7 bases; unmatched junction nucleotides: 5. CDR3 region: CAIRPGQGVEQYF. The CDR3 DNA sequence: TGTGCCATCAGGCCGGGACAGGGGGTTGAGCAGTACTTC.

The chain combines TRBV15 with TRBJ2-7, with D unclear. V lost 5 bases and J 1 base, leaving 12 bases between the germline ends. The CDR3 extends over 14 amino acids. The germline V gene has CDR1 LNHNV and CDR2 YYDKDF (reference sequence). Here the CDR3 reads CATSLPRVSYEQYF. The DNA for the CDR3 is TGTGCCACCAGCCTTCCCCGGGTTTCCTACGAGCAGTACTTC.

The J gene is TRBJ1-2, the V gene TRBV27; no firm D call. Trimming took off 2 bases at V and 3 bases at J, with 10 bases between the two ends. The germline V gene encodes CDR1 MNHEY and CDR2 SMNVEV (reference sequence). This CDR3 comprises 14 residues. CDR3 loop: CASSLGAEYYGYTF. The CDR3 DNA reads TGTGCCAGCAGTTTAGGCGCGGAGTACTATGGCTACACCTTC.

The rearrangement joins TRBV2 to TRBJ1-5; D is uncertain. Per the germline V gene, CDR1 is SNHLY and CDR2 is FYNNEI. Trimming stripped 3 bases from V and 3 bases from J, with 9 bases between. This CDR3 is built from 14 residues. The CDR3 DNA is TGTGCCAGCAGTGACCGATATTCCAATCAGCCCCAGCATTTT. Encoded protein: CASSDRYSNQPQHF.

This clone showed up just once. The rearrangement joins TRBV5-6 to TRBJ1-4; 10 bases map to TRBD1. The CDR3 totals 16 residues. Germline CDR1 reads SGHDT; CDR2 reads YYEEEE. The ends lost 3 bases at V and 0 bases at J; junction bases unmatched: 2. The CDR3 protein is CASSWDRGSTNEKLFF. In DNA, the CDR3 is TGTGCCAGCAGCTGGGACAGGGGTTCAACTAATGAAAAACTGTTTTTT.

The V and J genes are TRBV5-1 and TRBJ2-7; TRBD2 agrees at 13 bases. The ends lost 4 bases at V and 4 bases at J; junction bases unmatched: 8. Germline V CDR1 and CDR2: SGHRS, YFSETQ. The CDR3 sequence is 16 residues long. The CDR3: CASSLLAGGPRYEQYF. DNA for the CDR3: TGCGCCAGCAGCCTACTAGCGGGAGGGCCTAGGTACGAGCAGTACTTC.

CDR3 loop: CASSYFSGGAGQPQHF. CDR3 nucleotides: TGTGCCAGCAGTTACTTTTCAGGGGGCGCGGGTCAGCCCCAGCATTTT. This chain uses TRBV6-6 with TRBJ1-5; 8 positions agree with TRBD1. Germline V lookup: CDR1 MNHNY, CDR2 SVGAGI (reference sequence). The CDR3 extends over 16 amino acids. V lost 1 base and J lost 6; bases outside the gene matches: 8.

Concerning this clone: The sample has other DNA sequences that encode this CDR3 too. CDR3 loop: CATSDRLNQPQHF. CDR3 in DNA: TGTGCCACTTCGGACAGGCTGAATCAGCCCCAGCATTTT. The V and J genes are TRBV27 and TRBJ1-5, with 7 bases that match TRBD1. This CDR3 comprises 13 residues. Germline loops: CDR1 MNHEY, CDR2 SMNVEV (reference sequence). J was trimmed by 4 bases and V by 10 bases; bases with no gene match: 7.

The chain links TRBV29-1 to TRBJ1-1; D gene ambiguous. Germline loops: CDR1 SQVTM, CDR2 ANQGSEA. The CDR3 has 13 residues. The V end was cut by 5 bases, the J end by 1 base, with 11 bases between. The CDR3 spells CSVLRSPNTEAFF. CDR3 DNA sequence: TGCAGCGTTCTTAGATCCCCGAACACTGAAGCTTTCTTT.

The chain is built from TRBV5-1 and TRBJ2-7; 7 nucleotides agree with TRBD1. V dropped 4 bases and J dropped 3; count of bases not matched to a gene: 16. Looked up from germline, CDR1 is SGHRS and CDR2 is YFSETQ. The CDR3 extends over 17 amino acids. This CDR3 is CASSGVPGTEEFYEQYF. Here the CDR3 DNA reads TGCGCCAGCAGCGGTGTGCCCGGGACAGAAGAGTTCTACGAGCAGTACTTC. Full variable domain (outside the CDR3, taken from reference TRBV5-1 and TRBJ2-7): KAGVTQTPRYLIKTRGQQVTLSCSPISGHRSVSWYQQTPGQGLQFLFEYFSETQRNKGNFPGRFSGRQFSNSRSEMNVSTLELGDSALYLCASSGVPGTEEFYEQYFGPGTRLTVT.

This clone was seen only once. The rearrangement joins TRBV15 to TRBJ1-1; D remains ambiguous. The CDR3 totals 13 residues. The V gene lost 0 bases and the J gene lost 10 bases, with 12 bases spanning the gap. The germline CDR1 and CDR2 sequences are LNHNV and YYDKDF (reference sequence). This CDR3 reads CATSRDRQPGAFF. In DNA, the CDR3 is TGTGCCACCAGCAGAGACAGGCAGCCTGGAGCTTTCTTT. Supplemented by reference TRBV15 and TRBJ1-1, the full variable domain reads DAMVIQNPRYQVTQFGKPVTLSCSQTLNHNVMYWYQQKSSQAPKLLFHYYDKDFNNEADTPDNFQSRRPNTSFCFLDIRSPGLGDTAMYLCATSRDRQPGAFFGQGTRLTVV.

The chain employs TRBV19 and TRBJ1-4; D remains unclear. Germline loops: CDR1 LNHDA, CDR2 SQIVND (reference sequence). Trimming shortened V by 5 bases and J by 0 bases, and 7 bases separated the two germline ends. There are 14 residues in the CDR3. DNA of the CDR3: TGTGCCAGTAGTTATACCGCAACTAATGAAAAACTGTTTTTT. Translated: CASSYTATNEKLFF.

This clone has just one count. The chain employs TRBV28 and TRBJ1-3; 10 positions agree with TRBD1. Germline V CDR1 and CDR2: MDHEN, SYDVKM. The CDR3 contains 16 residues. The junction had 11 bases not matched to a gene; V was cut back by 7 bases and J by 5 bases. CDR3 coding DNA: TGTGCCAGCACCCAACATGTGGGACAGGGGAGAAACACCATATATTTT. Amino acids: CASTQHVGQGRNTIYF.

Here the CDR3 reads CASTQQGNEQYF. The CDR3, as DNA: TGTGCCAGCACCCAACAGGGAAACGAGCAGTACTTC. The chain employs TRBV28 and TRBJ2-7, with D maybe TRBD1 (6 bases). The CDR3 is 12 residues long. Germline-derived CDR1 and CDR2 are MDHEN and SYDVKM. The V and J ends lost 7 bases and 5 bases respectively, with 12 bases between them.

V and J are TRBV5-4 and TRBJ2-5, with unresolved D. The CDR3 is made up of 13 amino acids. Between the trimmed V and J ends, which lost 6 bases and 5 bases, there was a span of 14 bases. CDR1 and CDR2 (germline): SGHNT, YYREEE (reference sequence). CDR3 nucleotide sequence: TGTGCCAGCACCCAAGCACTCGTCGAGACCCAGTACTTC. Amino acids: CASTQALVETQYF.

The CDR3 sequence is CASSDPGPGQPQHF. Here the CDR3 DNA reads TGCGCCAGCAGTGATCCAGGGCCCGGTCAGCCCCAGCATTTT. The rearrangement joins TRBV10-2 to TRBJ1-5, with D possibly being TRBD1 (5 bases). With 3 bases removed from V and 6 bases from J, the gap between germline ends came to 12 bases. Germline lookup yields CDR1 WSHSY and CDR2 SAAADI. This CDR3 has 14 amino acids.